What follows is one T cell receptor (beta chain) and its context. Genomic DNA belonging to each subset was distributed in equal measure over several immunoSEQ plates. The data were produced by immunoSEQ multiplex PCR, yet TCRdb's version contains in-frame clones alone and is incomplete. Of roughly 700,000 clones in the sample, roughly 88% were seen once. These data originate in a study of shared clonotypes between healthy human individuals. The V gene end was trimmed by 5 bases and the J gene end by 0 bases; junction bases not matched to a gene: 10. Germline loops: CDR1 SGHVS, CDR2 FQNEAQ. The CDR3 runs to 18 residues.

The sequence was obtained from a man between 18 and 35 years old in good health. Some clones in this sample may be carry-over from other donors' samples. The chain links TRBV7-8 to TRBJ2-6; TRBD1 matches at 7 bases. Sequencing was performed on memory CD8+ T cells from PBMCs. Subset described: CD45RO+ cells pooled with CCR7-negative TemRA cells. CDR3 amino acids: CASSPDRLILSGANVLTF. The CDR3 region has the DNA TGTGCCAGCAGCCCGGACAGGTTGATCCTCTCTGGGGCCAACGTCCTGACTTTC.